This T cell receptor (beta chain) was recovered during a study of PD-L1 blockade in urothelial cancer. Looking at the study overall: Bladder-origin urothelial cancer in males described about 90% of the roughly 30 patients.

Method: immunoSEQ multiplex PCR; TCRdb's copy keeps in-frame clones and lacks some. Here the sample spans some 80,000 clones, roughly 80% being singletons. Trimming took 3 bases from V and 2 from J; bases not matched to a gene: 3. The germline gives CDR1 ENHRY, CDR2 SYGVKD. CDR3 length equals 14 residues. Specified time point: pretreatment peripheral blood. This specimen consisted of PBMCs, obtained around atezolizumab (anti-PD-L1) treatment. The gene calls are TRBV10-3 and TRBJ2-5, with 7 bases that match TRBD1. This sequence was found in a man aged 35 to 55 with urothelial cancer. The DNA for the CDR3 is TGTGCCATCAGTGAAGCACAGGGGCAAGAGACCCAGTACTTC. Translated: CAISEAQGQETQYF.